This TCR beta chain came from a study of cytomegalovirus exposure and HLA in healthy donors. This CDR3 comprises 14 residues. Unmatched junction bases numbered 2, after V lost 2 bases and J lost 4 bases. Germline V lookup: CDR1 SGHRS, CDR2 YFSETQ. The method was immunoSEQ multiplex PCR; TCRdb's version includes in-frame clones alone and lacks a portion of them. The sample includes 200,000 to 250,000 clones, more than 75% of them seen just once. Separate from the approximately 670-subject first cohort was the approximately 110-subject validation cohort, to which the donors belonged. This receptor was obtained from a woman aged 18-30 years in good health and CMV-seropositive. Input material: PBMCs. The chain employs TRBV5-1 and TRBJ1-4; TRBD1 matches at 7 bases. Here the CDR3 DNA reads TGCGCCAGCAGCTTCAGGGGGGATAATGAAAAACTGTTTTTT. It yields the protein CASSFRGDNEKLFF. Full variable domain (missing parts from reference TRBV5-1 and TRBJ1-4): KAGVTQTPRYLIKTRGQQVTLSCSPISGHRSVSWYQQTPGQGLQFLFEYFSETQRNKGNFPGRFSGRQFSNSRSEMNVSTLELGDSALYLCASSFRGDNEKLFFGSGTQLSVL.